The following is a TCR beta chain sequence with its context. Germline CDR1 is SGHRS and CDR2 is YFSETQ. CDR3 length: 15 residues. The trim removed 1 base at V and 5 bases at J, leaving 5 bases unmatched. The record originates from a study of shared clonotypes between healthy human individuals. The repertoire was sequenced with immunoSEQ multiplex PCR; TCRdb's copy has only in-frame clones and lacks some. Of 2,500,000 or so clones in the sample, 93% were seen once. Input material: naive CD4+ T cells from PBMCs. Noted subset: CD45RA+ positively selected. The source of this sequence is a man younger than 30 in good health. Some clones in this sample may be carry-over from other donors' samples. The V gene is TRBV5-1, the J gene TRBJ2-7; 11 bases line up with TRBD2. CDR3 DNA: TGCGCCAGCAGCTTGTTAGCGGGAGGGTCGAACGAGCAGTACTTC. Translating it yields CASSLLAGGSNEQYF.